The clone carrying this T cell receptor beta chain was counted ten times or more. Its antigen is not known. The study enrolled patients aged 18 to 65 with newly diagnosed hyperthyroidism of under 2 months' duration. Fresh peripheral blood, around 9.3 ml, was the source of the PBMCs. These data originate in a study of T cells in Graves' hyperthyroidism and ophthalmopathy. General study findings and limits: Using 13 V-J features, a model discriminated ophthalmopathy from stable hyperthyroidism. Ophthalmopathy onset followed model prediction by a median approximately 7 months.

Germline lookup yields CDR1 SEHNR and CDR2 FQNEAQ (reference sequence). The CDR3 is 12 amino acids. Trimming pared 2 bases from V and 10 bases from J, leaving 9 bases between. TCR beta CDR3 region amplification was performed from RNA transcripts. TCR CDR3 underwent first-round RT-PCR with the HTBI primer set. TCRdb re-called the multiplex PCR reads through MiXCR, storing one row per CDR3 protein. The sample includes 300,000 to 450,000 distinct CDR3 sequences, roughly 14% of them seen just once. The chain recombines TRBV7-9 with TRBJ2-1; no reliable D call. This TCR came from a woman between 18 and 30 years old with Graves' hyperthyroidism that later progressed to Graves' ophthalmopathy. The source material was blood. CDR3 sequence (DNA): TGTGCCAGCAGCTTAAGAGATGGCGAGCAGTTCTTC. The encoded protein is CASSLRDGEQFF.